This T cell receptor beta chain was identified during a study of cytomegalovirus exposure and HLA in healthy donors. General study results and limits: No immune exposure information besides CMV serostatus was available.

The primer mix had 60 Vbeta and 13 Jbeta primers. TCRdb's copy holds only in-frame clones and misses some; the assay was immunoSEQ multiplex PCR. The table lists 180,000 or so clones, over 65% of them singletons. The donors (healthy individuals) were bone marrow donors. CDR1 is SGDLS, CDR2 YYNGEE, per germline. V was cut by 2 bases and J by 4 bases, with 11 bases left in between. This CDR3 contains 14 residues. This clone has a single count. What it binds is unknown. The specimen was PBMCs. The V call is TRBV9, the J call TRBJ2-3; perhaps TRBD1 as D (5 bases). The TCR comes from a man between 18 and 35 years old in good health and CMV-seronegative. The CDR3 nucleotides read TGTGCCAGCAGCGTGGGGCTGTTCGCAGATACGCAGTATTTT. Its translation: CASSVGLFADTQYF.